These 9 T cell receptor beta chains were all obtained from the same sample, sequenced in a study of T cell responses to AZD1222 COVID-19 vaccine (dated by TCRdb to the early 2020s). Libraries came from the immunoSEQ multiplex PCR assay. The table comes from immuneACCESS by way of TCRdb, which keeps in-frame sequences with V and J called. Part of the clones is missing from these tables; in studies checked, under half for an unresolved V gene and the rest for unknown reasons. Present in this sample are roughly 150,000 clones, 85% to 95% of which were seen just once. Approximately 1.5% of the sample is taken by the ten largest. The sample's time point label, decoded: about 28 days (+/-7) after the second vaccine dose. Sample: peripheral blood, taken 28 days after the second AZD1222 dose. The source of these receptors is an adult who received the AZD1222 COVID-19 vaccine.

This chain joins TRBV27 and TRBJ2-1; the match to TRBD2 covers 11 bases. The germline V gene encodes CDR1 MNHEY and CDR2 SMNVEV (reference sequence). Trimming at V came to 5 bases and at J to 6 bases, leaving 9 bases not matched to a gene. The CDR3 sequence is 16 residues long. The CDR3 reads CASSADTSGRFNEQFF. The CDR3 DNA sequence: TGTGCCAGCAGTGCCGATACTAGCGGGAGATTCAATGAGCAGTTCTTC.

The chain couples TRBV20-1 to TRBJ2-2, with D possibly called TRBD1 or TRBD2 (5 bases each). Trimming stripped 3 bases from V and 4 bases from J, with 12 bases between. The germline V gene has CDR1 DFQATT and CDR2 SNEGSKA (reference sequence). The CDR3 loop spans 14 amino acids. The CDR3 nucleotides read TGCAGTGCTAGTGCGAGGGGAGTCACCGGGGAGCTGTTTTTT. The encoded protein is CSASARGVTGELFF.

The rearrangement joins TRBV19 to TRBJ1-2; D unresolved. Germline V gene sequence: CDR1 LNHDA, CDR2 SQIVND (reference sequence). Trimming shortened V by 4 bases and J by 7 bases, and 13 bases separated the two germline ends. This CDR3 is built from 13 residues. CDR3 nucleotide sequence: TGTGCCAGTAGTACCCCCGCGGGGTTTGGCTACACCTTC. It codes for CASSTPAGFGYTF.

CDR3 bases: TGTGCCAGCAGCGAGACAGGGTATCAGCCCCAGCATTTT. Translated: CASSETGYQPQHF. The J gene is TRBJ1-5, the V gene TRBV7-2; 7 bases are shared with TRBD1. J lost 5 bases, V lost 5 bases, and 3 bases had no gene match. This CDR3 is 13 amino acids long. Per germline, CDR1 SGHTA and CDR2 FQGNSA.

V gene TRBV19 combines with J gene TRBJ1-2; D not resolved. Germline CDR1 LNHDA, CDR2 SQIVND (reference sequence). The V gene lost 2 bases and the J gene lost 6 bases, with 10 bases spanning the gap. This CDR3 region has 13 residues. In DNA form, the CDR3 reads TGTGCCAGTAGTATACAGGAATGGAATGGCTACACCTTC. Translating gives CASSIQEWNGYTF. The complete variable domain, with remaining parts taken from reference TRBV19 and TRBJ1-2, reads DGGITQSPKYLFRKEGQNVTLSCEQNLNHDAMYWYRQDPGQGLRLIYYSQIVNDFQKGDIAEGYSVSREKKESFPLTVTSAQKNPTAFYLCASSIQEWNGYTFGSGTRLTVV.

This chain joins TRBV6-5 and TRBJ2-2; D is perhaps TRBD2 (6 bases). The CDR3 contains 15 residues. The germline gives CDR1 MNHEY, CDR2 SVGAGI. V was cut by 5 bases and J by 0 bases, with 10 bases left in between. The DNA of the CDR3 is TGTGCCAGCAGTAGCGGGCCCGCGAACACCGGGGAGCTGTTTTTT. Amino acids: CASSSGPANTGELFF.

This sequence joins TRBV29-1 and TRBJ2-3; 10 nucleotides align to TRBD2. V lost 4 bases, J lost 1 base, and 5 bases stayed unmatched. The V gene's germline CDR1 is SQVTM and CDR2 ANQGSEA. The CDR3 is 15 residues long. In DNA form, the CDR3 reads TGCAGCGTTGGCCCAGCGGGAGGGGGCACAGATACGCAGTATTTT. Translated, it gives CSVGPAGGGTDTQYF.

The chain carries TRBV28 and TRBJ1-2; perhaps TRBD1 as D (6 bases). Trimming took 6 bases from V and 4 from J, leaving 24 bases between them. Germline V gives CDR1 MDHEN, CDR2 SYDVKM. The CDR3 is 17 residues long. Here the CDR3 reads CASSLGGTVGYIYGYTF. The CDR3 DNA is TGTGCCAGCAGCCTAGGGGGGACTGTCGGCTATATCTATGGCTACACCTTC.

V is TRBV21-1 and J is TRBJ1-1. TRBV21-1 is deemed a pseudogene. CDR3 length: 13 residues. The CDR3 region is CASSKEVKGEAFF. The CDR3 DNA follows: TGTGCCAGCAGCAAAGAGGTAAAGGGTGAGGCTTTCTTT.